The 15 T cell receptor beta chains given below trace back to one sample, sequenced in a study of blood T cell repertoires in COVID-19. Generated by immunoSEQ multiplex PCR, the TCRdb table keeps only in-frame clones and is missing some. The profile shows 150,000 to 200,000 clones, 85% to 90% of them singletons. Sequencing used peripheral blood. The origin of the receptors is a woman aged 60 to 75 with COVID-19, enrolled during active disease.

This clone appeared a few times. This chain joins TRBV11-2 and TRBJ2-2, with TRBD2 as a possible D gene (5 bases). Trimming cost V 5 bases and J 7 bases, with 8 bases left between them. The CDR3 spans 12 residues. Germline assignment: CDR1 SGHAT and CDR2 FQNNGV. For the CDR3, the DNA is TGTGCCAGCAGCATTCGGGGCGGGGAGCTGTTTTTT. It specifies CASSIRGGELFF.

The chain carries TRBV5-1 and TRBJ1-6; D unclear. The CDR3 has 16 amino acids. Deletions cut 0 bases from V and 6 bases from J, with 13 bases between. The germline V gene encodes CDR1 SGHRS and CDR2 YFSETQ. This chain's CDR3 is CASSLVSDIVNSPLHF. The CDR3 region has the DNA TGCGCCAGCAGCTTGGTGTCAGACATCGTTAATTCACCCCTCCACTTT.

The chain has TRBV28 and TRBJ2-1; 8 bases are shared with TRBD1. Germline lookup yields CDR1 MDHEN and CDR2 SYDVKM. V dropped 5 bases and J dropped 1; count of bases not matched to a gene: 7. The CDR3 has 16 residues. CDR3 nucleotide sequence: TGTGCCAGCAGTCCCCGGACAGGGAGTTCCTACAATGAGCAGTTCTTC. Protein: CASSPRTGSSYNEQFF.

The V call is TRBV30, the J call TRBJ1-1; no clear D. Trimming shortened V by 3 bases and J by 3 bases, and 11 bases separated the two germline ends. Germline V CDR1 and CDR2: GTSNPN, SVGIG (reference sequence). The CDR3 spans 13 residues. The CDR3: CAWRNRADTEAFF. CDR3 DNA sequence: TGTGCCTGGAGGAACCGCGCGGACACTGAAGCTTTCTTT.

The chain couples TRBV11-3 to TRBJ2-2; D is possibly TRBD1 (6 bases). The germline gives CDR1 SGHNT, CDR2 YENEEA. V was trimmed by 5 bases and J by 3 bases, leaving 13 bases between them. The CDR3 covers 15 residues. For the CDR3, the DNA is TGTGCCAGCAGCGGAGGACAGTGGGACACCGGGGAGCTGTTTTTT. Its protein is CASSGGQWDTGELFF. The variable domain in full, with the rest retrieved from reference TRBV11-3 and TRBJ2-2, is EAGVVQSPRYKIIEKKQPVAFWCNPISGHNTLYWYLQNLGQGPELLIRYENEEAVDDSQLPKDRFSAERLKGVDSTLKIQPAELGDSAVYLCASSGGQWDTGELFFGEGSRLTVL.

Here the CDR3 DNA reads TGTGCCAGCAGCCCAAGAGGCGGAAATTCACCCCTCCACTTT. It specifies CASSPRGGNSPLHF. V gene TRBV11-3 combines with J gene TRBJ1-6; D gene uncertain. The CDR3 is 14 amino acids. The germline V gene has CDR1 SGHNT and CDR2 YENEEA. Trimming shortened V by 5 bases and J by 7 bases, and 12 bases separated the two germline ends.

This clone was found once. The rearrangement joins TRBV27 to TRBJ1-2; D is unresolved. Trimming took off 0 bases at V and 6 bases at J, with 8 bases between the two ends. In germline, CDR1 is MNHEY, CDR2 SMNVEV (reference sequence). This CDR3 contains 13 residues. The CDR3 loop is CASSLSRRDGYTF. CDR3 coding DNA: TGTGCCAGCAGTTTATCCCGCCGGGATGGCTACACCTTC.

The rearrangement joins TRBV30 to TRBJ1-2; 8 nucleotides agree with TRBD1. Germline V gives CDR1 GTSNPN, CDR2 SVGIG (reference sequence). The CDR3 spans 14 residues. V trimming: 4 bases; J trimming: 1 base; junction bases outside the gene matches: 5. As DNA, the CDR3 is TGTGCCTGGAAACTGACAGGGGTTAACTATGGCTACACCTTC. Encoded protein: CAWKLTGVNYGYTF.

This chain uses TRBV21-1 with TRBJ1-5. TRBV21-1 has pseudogene status. The CDR3 is 16 residues long. This chain's CDR3 is CASRILLSYSNQPQHF. CDR3 sequence (DNA): TGTGCCAGCAGGATCCTTCTGAGTTATAGCAATCAGCCCCAGCATTTT.

The CDR3 DNA follows: TGTGCCAGCAGCCCACCAGGGACCGGGGAGCTGTTTTTT. It encodes CASSPPGTGELFF. V and J are TRBV9 and TRBJ2-2; D may be TRBD1 (5 bases). Germline assignment: CDR1 SGDLS and CDR2 YYNGEE. Trimming stripped 4 bases from V and 5 bases from J, with 9 bases between. The CDR3 totals 13 residues.

The chain uses TRBV12-3 or TRBV12-4 and TRBJ1-1; D unresolved. The CDR3 length is 11 residues. V gave up 5 bases and J gave up 2 bases, with 3 bases separating them. The CDR3 bases are TGTGCCAGCAGTCCAAACACTGAAGCTTTCTTT. Its protein product is CASSPNTEAFF.

This clone was seen only once. The chain is built from TRBV10-3 and TRBJ1-1; TRBD1 is a possible D gene (6 bases). This CDR3 is built from 11 residues. CDR1 and CDR2 (germline): ENHRY, SYGVKD. V was clipped by 10 bases and J by 7 bases, with 13 bases between them. The CDR3 spells CATKTGIEAFF. Here the CDR3 DNA reads TGTGCCACTAAGACAGGCATTGAAGCTTTCTTT.

This chain connects TRBV29-1 to TRBJ2-7; 8 bases are a match to TRBD2. The CDR3 spans 14 residues. Germline values: CDR1 SQVTM, CDR2 ANQGSEA. V shed 4 bases, J shed 4 bases, and the junction held 9 bases outside the gene matches. The CDR3 nucleotides are TGCAGCGTTGTAACTAGCGGAGCAGAATACGAGCAGTACTTC. It specifies CSVVTSGAEYEQYF.

The rearrangement uses TRBV7-2 and TRBJ2-5; 9 nucleotides match TRBD2. Germline V gene data show CDR1 as SGHTA and CDR2 as FQGNSA. The CDR3 runs to 17 residues. The V and J ends lost 5 bases and 1 base, in that order; junction bases with no gene match: 11. CDR3 region: CASSPEKREVLQETQYF. CDR3 in DNA: TGTGCCAGCAGCCCCGAGAAGCGGGAGGTACTCCAAGAGACCCAGTACTTC.

This clone has more than one count but fewer than ten. The rearrangement joins TRBV19 to TRBJ2-7; 8 bases line up with TRBD2. Germline V gene lookup returns CDR1 LNHDA and CDR2 SQIVND (reference sequence). The length of the CDR3 is 13 residues. J was trimmed by 4 bases and V by 6 bases; bases with no gene match: 5. CDR3 bases: TGTGCCAGTAGCTCCAGCGGGGGTTACGAGCAGTACTTC. It encodes CASSSSGGYEQYF. The variable domain in full, completed from reference TRBV19 and TRBJ2-7, reads DGGITQSPKYLFRKEGQNVTLSCEQNLNHDAMYWYRQDPGQGLRLIYYSQIVNDFQKGDIAEGYSVSREKKESFPLTVTSAQKNPTAFYLCASSSSGGYEQYFGPGTRLTVT.